Listed below are T cell receptor beta chains from one sample, sequenced in a study of control samples from healthy donors and cancer patients. Repertoires were generated with immunoSEQ multiplex PCR, while TCRdb's copy carries only in-frame clones and drops some. The sample holds 90,000 to 150,000 clones; about 86% are singletons and the top ten take about 12%. Sequenced sample: blood. The receptors shown here come from a man between 25 and 39 years old in good health. The CDR3 runs from the conserved cysteine through the conserved F or W. The order of the fields is J gene, D gene, V gene, clone size, CDR3 protein, CDR3 DNA. The D gene is left open where the match is weak. The size field is filled for only some rows; it gives once, few, many or a size class.

J gene: TRBJ1-2
D gene: -
V gene: TRBV7-2
clone size: -
CDR3 protein: CASSLGQALQGYGYTF
CDR3 DNA: TGTGCCAGCAGCTTAGGACAGGCCCTACAGGGCTATGGCTACACCTTC

J gene: TRBJ1-6
D gene: -
V gene: TRBV13
clone size: -
CDR3 protein: CASSSNLGTQDSPLHF
CDR3 DNA: TGTGCCAGCAGCTCAAACCTCGGGACTCAGGATTCACCCCTCCACTTT

J gene: TRBJ1-2
D gene: -
V gene: TRBV19
clone size: -
CDR3 protein: CASSYLASGYTF
CDR3 DNA: TGTGCCAGTAGTTACTTGGCAAGTGGCTACACCTTC

J gene: TRBJ1-2
D gene: -
V gene: TRBV7-8
clone size: -
CDR3 protein: CASRARGKGRDYGYTF
CDR3 DNA: TGTGCCAGCAGGGCCCGCGGGAAGGGGCGGGACTATGGCTACACCTTC

J gene: TRBJ2-3
D gene: -
V gene: TRBV24-1
clone size: -
CDR3 protein: CATSDPAYGGETDTQYF
CDR3 DNA: TGTGCCACCAGTGATCCAGCCTACGGGGGTGAGACAGATACGCAGTATTTT

J gene: TRBJ2-3
D gene: TRBD2
V gene: TRBV5-1
clone size: -
CDR3 protein: CASGTSGGTTDTQYF
CDR3 DNA: TGCGCCAGCGGGACTAGCGGGGGGACGACAGATACGCAGTATTTT

J gene: TRBJ1-5
D gene: -
V gene: TRBV5-1
clone size: -
CDR3 protein: CASSPTFNQPQHF
CDR3 DNA: TGCGCCAGCAGCCCGACCTTCAATCAGCCCCAGCATTTT

J gene: TRBJ2-4
D gene: -
V gene: TRBV19
clone size: -
CDR3 protein: CASSTNPGGKNIQYF
CDR3 DNA: TGTGCCAGTAGCACGAACCCCGGGGGCAAAAACATTCAGTACTTC

J gene: TRBJ2-3
D gene: -
V gene: TRBV5-4
clone size: -
CDR3 protein: CASSPAESSLSTDTQYF
CDR3 DNA: TGTGCCAGCAGTCCCGCGGAAAGTTCACTGAGCACAGATACGCAGTATTTT

J gene: TRBJ2-1
D gene: TRBD1
V gene: TRBV25-1
clone size: -
CDR3 protein: CASKRIRGTPSYNEQFF
CDR3 DNA: TGTGCCAGCAAAAGGATCAGGGGGACACCCTCCTACAATGAGCAGTTCTTC

J gene: TRBJ1-1
D gene: -
V gene: TRBV6-5
clone size: -
CDR3 protein: CASSLTGMNTEAFF
CDR3 DNA: TGTGCCAGCAGTTTGACAGGTATGAACACTGAAGCTTTCTTT

J gene: TRBJ1-6
D gene: -
V gene: TRBV27
clone size: -
CDR3 protein: CASSLLNRMNSPLHF
CDR3 DNA: TGTGCCAGCAGTTTATTAAACCGGATGAATTCACCCCTCCACTTT

J gene: TRBJ1-5
D gene: -
V gene: TRBV12-5
clone size: -
CDR3 protein: CASGLVAGLNQPQHF
CDR3 DNA: TGTGCTAGTGGTTTGGTTGCAGGCTTGAATCAGCCCCAGCATTTT

J gene: TRBJ2-7
D gene: -
V gene: TRBV3-1/TRBV3-2
clone size: once
CDR3 protein: CASSQGAESYEQYF
CDR3 DNA: TGTGCCAGCAGCCAAGGGGCAGAGTCCTACGAGCAGTACTTC

J gene: TRBJ2-1
D gene: TRBD2
V gene: TRBV18
clone size: -
CDR3 protein: CASSPPGLAGGNEQFF
CDR3 DNA: TGTGCCAGCTCACCACCGGGACTAGCGGGGGGCAATGAGCAGTTCTTC

J gene: TRBJ1-6
D gene: -
V gene: TRBV6-5
clone size: -
CDR3 protein: CASSYGAGEQNSPLHF
CDR3 DNA: TGTGCCAGCAGTTACGGGGCAGGGGAACAAAATTCACCCCTCCACTTT

J gene: TRBJ1-3
D gene: TRBD1
V gene: TRBV5-8
clone size: -
CDR3 protein: CASSLAGGQGSGNTIYF
CDR3 DNA: TGTGCCAGCAGCTTGGCCGGAGGACAGGGGAGCGGAAACACCATATATTTT

J gene: TRBJ2-3
D gene: TRBD1
V gene: TRBV2
clone size: -
CDR3 protein: CASSGDRVSTDTQYF
CDR3 DNA: TGTGCCAGCAGCGGGGACAGGGTGAGCACAGATACGCAGTATTTT

J gene: TRBJ1-1
D gene: -
V gene: TRBV19
clone size: -
CDR3 protein: CASSQGVLANTEAFF
CDR3 DNA: TGTGCCAGTAGCCAAGGGGTCCTGGCGAACACTGAAGCTTTCTTT

J gene: TRBJ2-3
D gene: TRBD2
V gene: TRBV27
clone size: -
CDR3 protein: CASSYGSSGGAGDTQYF
CDR3 DNA: TGTGCCAGCAGTTACGGCTCTAGCGGGGGGGCTGGAGATACGCAGTATTTT

J gene: TRBJ1-1
D gene: -
V gene: TRBV7-2
clone size: -
CDR3 protein: CASSPSGRHTEAFF
CDR3 DNA: TGTGCCAGCAGCCCTTCAGGGAGACACACTGAAGCTTTCTTT

J gene: TRBJ1-5
D gene: TRBD1
V gene: TRBV5-1
clone size: -
CDR3 protein: CASSFTGDSNQPQHF
CDR3 DNA: TGCGCCAGCAGCTTCACAGGGGATTCGAATCAGCCCCAGCATTTT

J gene: TRBJ1-1
D gene: -
V gene: TRBV5-1
clone size: few
CDR3 protein: CASSLDVNTEAFF
CDR3 DNA: TGCGCCAGCAGCTTGGACGTGAACACTGAAGCTTTCTTT

J gene: TRBJ1-2
D gene: TRBD1
V gene: TRBV7-2
clone size: -
CDR3 protein: CASRDRGQGYTF
CDR3 DNA: TGTGCCAGCAGGGACAGGGGGCAAGGCTACACCTTC

J gene: TRBJ1-2
D gene: -
V gene: TRBV2
clone size: -
CDR3 protein: CASSGAGFHYGYTF
CDR3 DNA: TGTGCCAGCAGTGGGGCAGGGTTTCATTATGGCTACACCTTC

J gene: TRBJ2-1
D gene: -
V gene: TRBV5-4
clone size: -
CDR3 protein: CASSHEETYNEQFF
CDR3 DNA: TGTGCCAGTTCCCATGAGGAGACATACAATGAGCAGTTCTTC

J gene: TRBJ1-1
D gene: -
V gene: TRBV6-1
clone size: -
CDR3 protein: CASSGDRTAMNTEAFF
CDR3 DNA: TGTGCCAGCAGTGGGGATCGGACAGCCATGAACACTGAAGCTTTCTTT

J gene: TRBJ1-4
D gene: -
V gene: TRBV11-2
clone size: -
CDR3 protein: CACPDGANEKLFF
CDR3 DNA: TGTGCCTGCCCCGACGGTGCTAATGAAAAACTGTTTTTT

J gene: TRBJ1-6
D gene: -
V gene: TRBV5-6
clone size: once
CDR3 protein: CASSFNRPDNSPLHF
CDR3 DNA: TGTGCCAGCAGCTTCAACCGCCCCGATAATTCACCCCTCCACTTT

J gene: TRBJ1-1
D gene: -
V gene: TRBV10-1
clone size: -
CDR3 protein: CASSELLSRSDTEAFF
CDR3 DNA: TGCGCCAGCAGTGAGTTGCTTTCTAGATCGGACACTGAAGCTTTCTTT

J gene: TRBJ2-3
D gene: -
V gene: TRBV9
clone size: -
CDR3 protein: CASSLGDTQYF
CDR3 DNA: TGTGCCAGCAGCTTGGGGGATACGCAGTATTTT

J gene: TRBJ1-4
D gene: -
V gene: TRBV9
clone size: -
CDR3 protein: CASSGGWMENEKLFF
CDR3 DNA: TGTGCCAGCAGCGGGGGGTGGATGGAGAATGAAAAACTGTTTTTT

J gene: TRBJ1-5
D gene: -
V gene: TRBV7-8
clone size: -
CDR3 protein: CASSLLGNSNQPQHF
CDR3 DNA: TGTGCCAGCAGCTTATTAGGGAATAGCAATCAGCCCCAGCATTTT

J gene: TRBJ1-6
D gene: -
V gene: TRBV7-9
clone size: -
CDR3 protein: CASSSQSGSPLHF
CDR3 DNA: TGTGCCAGCAGCTCCCAAAGTGGTTCACCCCTCCACTTT

J gene: TRBJ2-1
D gene: -
V gene: TRBV19
clone size: -
CDR3 protein: CASSIERVRDEQFF
CDR3 DNA: TGTGCCAGTAGTATCGAGCGGGTGCGCGATGAGCAGTTCTTC

J gene: TRBJ2-3
D gene: -
V gene: TRBV15
clone size: -
CDR3 protein: CATSRVDHTDTQYF
CDR3 DNA: TGTGCCACCAGCAGAGTTGACCACACAGATACGCAGTATTTT

J gene: TRBJ2-1
D gene: -
V gene: TRBV3-1/TRBV3-2
clone size: -
CDR3 protein: CASSQAGVEFF
CDR3 DNA: TGTGCCAGCAGCCAAGCGGGGGTGGAGTTCTTC

J gene: TRBJ1-2
D gene: TRBD1
V gene: TRBV25-1
clone size: -
CDR3 protein: CASGQGNYGYTF
CDR3 DNA: TGTGCCAGTGGACAGGGAAACTATGGCTACACCTTC

J gene: TRBJ1-2
D gene: -
V gene: TRBV30
clone size: -
CDR3 protein: CAWSVNYGYTF
CDR3 DNA: TGTGCCTGGAGTGTCAACTATGGCTACACCTTC

J gene: TRBJ1-1
D gene: TRBD1
V gene: TRBV11-2
clone size: -
CDR3 protein: CASSFQDRVTEAFF
CDR3 DNA: TGTGCCAGCAGCTTCCAGGACAGGGTCACTGAAGCTTTCTTT

J gene: TRBJ1-2
D gene: -
V gene: TRBV4-1
clone size: -
CDR3 protein: CPSSQGWGGLGEGYTF
CDR3 DNA: TGCCCCAGCAGCCAAGGGTGGGGGGGACTGGGTGAAGGCTACACCTTC

J gene: TRBJ1-1
D gene: -
V gene: TRBV6-5
clone size: -
CDR3 protein: CASETNTEAFF
CDR3 DNA: TGTGCCAGCGAAACGAACACTGAAGCTTTCTTT

J gene: TRBJ1-2
D gene: TRBD1
V gene: TRBV5-1
clone size: -
CDR3 protein: CASSLAGQGSYGYTF
CDR3 DNA: TGCGCCAGCAGCTTGGCGGGACAGGGGTCCTATGGCTACACCTTC

J gene: TRBJ1-2
D gene: -
V gene: TRBV11-2
clone size: -
CDR3 protein: CASSLDRLNGYTF
CDR3 DNA: TGTGCCAGCAGCTTAGACAGGCTCAATGGCTACACCTTC